This TCR beta chain was captured in a study of shared clonotypes between healthy human individuals. Study at large: Per donor, three plates held CD4 naive cells, three held CD4 memory, two held CD8 naive and one held CD8 memory.

The naive CD8 fraction comprised CD45RO-negative cells positively selected for CCR7 and excluded terminally differentiated effector memory CD45RA+ cells. As regards this clone: Antigen unknown.

Authors' data handling: Junction-only sequences produced by ImmunoSEQ had no quality scores, so filtering differed. Generated by immunoSEQ multiplex PCR, the TCRdb table keeps only in-frame clones and is missing some. Clone size and V and J calls were adopted from that table, with D and trimming inferred from the DNA. The sample shows about 700,000 clones, 90% to 95% of them seen only once. General study points: Sample collection involved blood only; tissue repertoires are likely different. The study generally estimated greater richness for naive than memory subsets.

The clonotype comes from a man aged 30 to 45 in good health. The specimen sequenced was naive CD8+ T cells sorted from blood.

The CDR3 sequence: CATSISGEVYTGELFF. The CDR3, as DNA: TGTGCCACCAGCATTAGCGGGGAGGTTTACACCGGGGAGCTGTTTTTT. This chain links TRBV15 with TRBJ2-2; 8 bases match TRBD2. The trim removed 4 bases at V and 3 bases at J, leaving 7 bases unmatched. The CDR3 is 16 amino acids. Germline CDR1 LNHNV, CDR2 YYDKDF (reference sequence).